This is a list of T cell receptor beta chains from one sample in a study of PD-L1 blockade in urothelial cancer. Here immunoSEQ multiplex PCR was the method, and the copy in TCRdb shows in-frame clones only, minus some. The data contain 60,000 or so clones, 82% of them singletons. The material sequenced was PBMCs, taken around atezolizumab (anti-PD-L1) treatment. These receptors were obtained from a man between 65 and 80 years old with urothelial cancer. CDR3s include the opening cysteine and the closing phenylalanine or tryptophan.

V	J	CDR3
TRBV11-2	TRBJ2-7	CASSFRLAGDEQYF
TRBV28	TRBJ2-1	CASSFGLVRRNEQFF
TRBV12-5	TRBJ2-5	CASGLGLAGQETQYF
TRBV9	TRBJ2-7	CASSPLGDTRYEQYF
TRBV10-2	TRBJ2-1	CASSDYYNEQFF
TRBV6-4	TRBJ2-5	CAIEGPSGQETQYF
TRBV25-1	TRBJ2-1	CASSEGLNSYNEQFF
TRBV30	TRBJ2-5	CAWRGTSSGNQETQYF
TRBV7-8	TRBJ2-7	CASRYSGTGFYEQYF
TRBV2	TRBJ2-3	CATQGSASTDTQYF
TRBV5-4	TRBJ1-1	CASSRPGSTEAFF
TRBV11-2	TRBJ2-3	CASSSLGDTQYF
TRBV7-9	TRBJ2-7	CASLSPSSYEQYF
TRBV14	TRBJ1-2	CASSLGQGGYTF
TRBV19	TRBJ2-7	CASSIDDSSYEQYF
TRBV29-1	TRBJ2-7	CSVLLAGGTYEQYF
TRBV6-5	TRBJ1-2	CASSYPQSRGYTF
TRBV2	TRBJ2-1	CASSVLADYNEQFF
TRBV5-1	TRBJ2-3	CASSRGLAGGQPDTQYF
TRBV5-6	TRBJ2-3	CASSSIRGPTDTQYF
TRBV19	TRBJ1-5	CASLDRDSRNQPQHF
TRBV10-3	TRBJ2-2	CAISNREETGELFF
TRBV19	TRBJ2-3	CASSARDSQDTQYF
TRBV28	TRBJ2-7	CASSPPRGAGYEQYF
TRBV2	TRBJ2-7	CASSPRGLSYEQYF
TRBV28	TRBJ1-1	CASSPREGPGTEAFF
TRBV5-8	TRBJ2-3	CASSLGYLSTDTQYF
TRBV18	TRBJ2-6	CASSPLVRTGISGANVLTF
TRBV2	TRBJ1-2	CASSLGQGASNYGYTF
TRBV14	TRBJ1-2	CASSQVRQGDGYTF
TRBV14	TRBJ2-6	CASSLSSSGANVLTF
TRBV28	TRBJ2-7	CASSRRAYEQYF
TRBV30	TRBJ1-3	CAWSWSSRPGNTIYF
TRBV5-1	TRBJ2-7	CASSFWEGMSYEQYF
TRBV27	TRBJ2-2	CASSGDRVEMNTGELFF
TRBV7-8	TRBJ2-7	CASSPGTASNPQGEQYF
TRBV19	TRBJ2-3	CASSTLGLAGYTDTQYF
TRBV6-6	TRBJ2-7	CASSYYGGTGDYEQYF
TRBV7-3	TRBJ1-1	CASSPGGARNTEAFF